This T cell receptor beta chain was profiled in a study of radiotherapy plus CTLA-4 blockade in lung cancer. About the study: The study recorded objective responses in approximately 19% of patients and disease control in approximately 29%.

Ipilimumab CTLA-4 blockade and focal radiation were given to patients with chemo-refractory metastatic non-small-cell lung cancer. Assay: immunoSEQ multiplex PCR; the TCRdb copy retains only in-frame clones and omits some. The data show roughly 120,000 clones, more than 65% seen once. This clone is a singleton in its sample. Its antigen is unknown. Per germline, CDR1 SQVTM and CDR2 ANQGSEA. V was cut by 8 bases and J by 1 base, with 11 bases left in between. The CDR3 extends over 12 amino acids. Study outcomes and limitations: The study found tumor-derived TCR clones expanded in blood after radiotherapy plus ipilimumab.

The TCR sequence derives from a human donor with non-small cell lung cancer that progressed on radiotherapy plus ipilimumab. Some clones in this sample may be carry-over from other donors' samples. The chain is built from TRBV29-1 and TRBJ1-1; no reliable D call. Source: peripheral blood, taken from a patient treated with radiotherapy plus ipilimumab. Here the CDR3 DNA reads TGCAGCTTCCGGCCCCAGAACACTGAAGCTTTCTTT. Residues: CSFRPQNTEAFF.